The sequence of this TCR beta chain was determined in a study of T cell repertoires in aging, cancer and after chemotherapy. Background on the study: Six age groups, ranging from 30 or younger to 70 or older, included the donors. Regarding the study as a whole: Rebound thymic output was suggested by rising median generation probability during chemotherapy in each cancer cohort. The repertoire data cannot show anything about immunological memory following chemotherapy.

TCR beta rearrangements were amplified from peripheral blood genomic DNA. TRB rearrangements spanning V, D and J were amplified using mixed TRB-A/B primers. TCRdb processed the multiplex PCR reads anew with MiXCR; each CDR3 protein has one entry. The sample gives fewer than 5,500 distinct CDR3 sequences, about three fifths of which show up once; 25% to 30% is in the top ten. The CDR3 is 14 residues long. Germline V CDR1 and CDR2: LNHDA, SQIVND (reference sequence). Trimming left V 8 bases short and J 1 base short, with 11 bases between. Turning to this clonotype: Its antigen is undetermined.

The J gene is TRBJ2-2, the V gene TRBV19; weak D call: TRBD1 (5 bases). The material sequenced was blood. The TCR comes from a human donor with a solid tumor. In DNA form, the CDR3 reads TGTGCCAGTGACAGCAATCGGAACACCGGGGAGCTGTTTTTT. Translating gives CASDSNRNTGELFF.